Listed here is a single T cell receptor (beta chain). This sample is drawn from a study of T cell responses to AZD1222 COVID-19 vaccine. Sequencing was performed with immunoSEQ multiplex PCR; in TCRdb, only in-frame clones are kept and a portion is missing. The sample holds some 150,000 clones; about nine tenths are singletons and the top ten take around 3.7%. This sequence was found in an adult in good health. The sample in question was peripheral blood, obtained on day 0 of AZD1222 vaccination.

CDR3 DNA sequence: TGTGCCAGCAGCCAGGGGGGCGGGACGGCCTACGAGCAGTACTTC. Translated: CASSQGGGTAYEQYF. The chain recombines TRBV7-2 with TRBJ2-7, with a possible D match to TRBD1 (7 bases). Germline lookup yields CDR1 SGHTA and CDR2 FQGNSA. This CDR3 is 15 amino acids long. Between the trimmed V and J ends, which lost 5 bases and 2 bases, there was a span of 16 bases.